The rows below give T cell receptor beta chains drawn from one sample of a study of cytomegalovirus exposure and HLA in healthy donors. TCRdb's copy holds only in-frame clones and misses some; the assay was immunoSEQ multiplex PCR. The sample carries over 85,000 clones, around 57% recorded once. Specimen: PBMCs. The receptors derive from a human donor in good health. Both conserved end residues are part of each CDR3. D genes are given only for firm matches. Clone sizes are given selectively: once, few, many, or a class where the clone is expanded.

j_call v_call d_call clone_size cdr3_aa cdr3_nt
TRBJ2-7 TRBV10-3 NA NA CAIRGQSYEQYF TGTGCCATCAGAGGACAGTCCTACGAGCAGTACTTC
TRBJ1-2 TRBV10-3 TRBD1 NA CATLPGQRSYGYTF TGTGCCACCCTTCCGGGACAGCGCTCCTATGGCTACACCTTC
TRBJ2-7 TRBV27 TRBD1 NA CASRPPGQGNEQYF TGTGCCAGCAGACCCCCGGGACAGGGGAACGAGCAGTACTTC
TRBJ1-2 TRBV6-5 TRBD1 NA CASKTGKLSNYGYTF TGTGCCAGCAAGACAGGGAAACTCTCTAACTATGGCTACACCTTC
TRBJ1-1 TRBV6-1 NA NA CASSEIRGNTEAFF TGTGCCAGCAGTGAAATCAGAGGGAACACTGAAGCTTTCTTT
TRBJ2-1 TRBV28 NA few CASADFNGENDEQFF TGTGCCAGCGCGGATTTCAACGGGGAAAATGATGAGCAGTTCTTC
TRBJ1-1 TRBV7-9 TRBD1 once CASSFGQGVEAFF TGTGCCAGCAGCTTCGGACAGGGGGTTGAAGCTTTCTTT
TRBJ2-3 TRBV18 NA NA CASSPLRDKVGGDTQYF TGTGCCAGCTCACCTCTCCGGGACAAAGTGGGTGGTGATACGCAGTATTTT
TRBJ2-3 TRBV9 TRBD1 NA CASSGTGADSIDTQYF TGTGCCAGCAGCGGGACAGGGGCGGACTCCATAGATACGCAGTATTTT
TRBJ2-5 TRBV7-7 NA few CASSPGNWETQYF TGTGCCAGCAGCCCAGGAAATTGGGAGACCCAGTACTTC
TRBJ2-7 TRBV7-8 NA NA CASSLTSRVRGKSYEQYF TGTGCCAGCAGCTTAACCTCGCGGGTACGGGGAAAGAGCTACGAGCAGTACTTC
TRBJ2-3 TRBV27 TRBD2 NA CASSLSPLAGESDTQYF TGTGCCAGCAGTTTATCGCCCCTAGCGGGGGAATCAGATACGCAGTATTTT
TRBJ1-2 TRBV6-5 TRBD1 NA CASSLDRDRYTF TGTGCCAGCAGCCTGGACAGGGATCGCTACACCTTC
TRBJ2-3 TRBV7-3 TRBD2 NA CASSLTGGFTDTQYF TGTGCCAGCAGTTTGACGGGAGGGTTTACAGATACGCAGTATTTT
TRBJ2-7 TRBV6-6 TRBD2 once CASRVLAGEGEQYF TGTGCCAGCAGAGTACTAGCGGGAGAGGGCGAGCAGTACTTC
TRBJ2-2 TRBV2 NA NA CANKGQPTGELFF TGTGCCAACAAGGGGCAGCCAACCGGGGAGCTGTTTTTT
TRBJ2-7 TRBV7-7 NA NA CASSLDSYYEQYF TGTGCCAGCAGCTTGGACTCCTACTACGAGCAGTACTTC
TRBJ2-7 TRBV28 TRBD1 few CASSLQTGAIGEQYF TGTGCCAGCAGTTTACAGACAGGGGCCATAGGTGAGCAGTACTTC
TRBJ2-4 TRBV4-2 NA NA CASSQDKSGWGKNIQYF TGTGCCAGCAGCCAAGATAAATCAGGGTGGGGCAAAAACATTCAGTACTTC
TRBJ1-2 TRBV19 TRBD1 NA CASSMETGGYGYTF TGTGCCAGTAGTATGGAGACAGGGGGCTATGGCTACACCTTC
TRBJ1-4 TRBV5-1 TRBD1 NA CASSPQGAGEKLFF TGCGCCAGCAGCCCTCAGGGGGCGGGGGAAAAACTGTTTTTT
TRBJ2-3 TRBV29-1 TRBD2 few CSVGTSGFTDTQYF TGCAGCGTGGGGACTAGCGGGTTCACAGATACGCAGTATTTT
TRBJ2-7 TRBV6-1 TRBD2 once CASSEHLRASGTFEQYF TGTGCCAGCAGTGAACACCTCCGGGCTAGCGGGACGTTCGAGCAGTACTTC
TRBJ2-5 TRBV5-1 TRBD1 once CASSLGQGVETQYF TGCGCCAGCAGCTTGGGTCAGGGGGTCGAGACCCAGTACTTC
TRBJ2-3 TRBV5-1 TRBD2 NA CASSLSGRFKRDTQYF TGCGCCAGCAGCTTGAGCGGGAGGTTTAAAAGGGATACGCAGTATTTT
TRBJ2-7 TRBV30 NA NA CACKRGGEQYF TGTGCCTGCAAACGAGGGGGCGAGCAGTACTTC